This T cell receptor (beta chain) was sequenced in a study of T cell repertoires in cytomegalovirus infection. Study as a whole: Through public TCR beta signatures, both CMV infection and matching HLA type were indicated.

TCRdb redid the calling of the reads with MiXCR, one entry per CDR3 protein. In the table there are 500,000 or so distinct CDR3 sequences, more than 15% of which are singletons. In germline, CDR1 is MDHEN, CDR2 SYDVKM. There are 15 residues in the CDR3. V trimming: 10 bases; J trimming: 2 bases; junction bases outside the gene matches: 13. The source material was CD8+ T cells from PBMCs. The TCR was taken from a human donor in good health (CMV status not recorded). Some clones in this sample may be carry-over from other donors' samples. The V and J genes are TRBV28 and TRBJ2-5, with 7 bases aligning to TRBD2. DNA for the CDR3: TGTGCCACGGATGGGCTAGCGGAAGGGCAAGAGACCCAGTACTTC. Protein: CATDGLAEGQETQYF. Combining the CDR3 with reference TRBV28 and TRBJ2-5 gives the whole variable domain DVKVTQSSRYLVKRTGEKVFLECVQDMDHENMFWYRQDPGLGLRLIYFSYDVKMKEKGDIPEGYSVSREKKERFSLILESASTNQTSMYLCATDGLAEGQETQYFGPGTRLLVL.